One and the same sample provided the 14 T cell receptor beta chains below, sequenced in a study of neurological immune-mediated disorders. MiXCR, applied by TCRdb to the 5' RACE reads, yields one record per CDR3 protein. The sample shows about 79,000 distinct CDR3 sequences, 13% to 15% of them seen only once. What was sequenced was PBMCs. The receptors were sampled from a woman between 50 and 59 years old in good health.

This clonotype was counted ten times or more. The V gene is TRBV20-1, the J gene TRBJ2-5; no reliable D call. CDR3 size: 13 residues. The germline V gene has CDR1 DFQATT and CDR2 SNEGSKA (reference sequence). V dropped 0 bases and J dropped 7 bases, with 12 bases sitting between them. The CDR3 bases are TGCAGTGCTAGAGATCGGCTTGAAGGGACCCAGTACTTC. Its translation is CSARDRLEGTQYF.

In this sample, this clonotype turned up many times. V gene TRBV6-1 combines with J gene TRBJ2-3, with 11 bases that match TRBD2. The CDR3 is 15 amino acids. The V gene's germline CDR1 is MNHNS and CDR2 SASEGT. With 1 base clipped from V and 3 bases from J, the junction kept 0 bases outside the gene matches. CDR3 bases: TGTGCCAGCAGTGAAGGACTAGCGGGAACAGATACGCAGTATTTT. It codes for CASSEGLAGTDTQYF.

This clonotype has just a few counts. The V gene is TRBV5-5, the J gene TRBJ2-3, with D possibly matching TRBD1 (5 bases). V was pared by 0 bases and J by 6 bases, with 14 bases between. The CDR3 is 15 residues long. Germline V gene sequence: CDR1 SGHKS, CDR2 YYEKEE (reference sequence). For the CDR3, the DNA is TGTGCCAGCAGCTTGGTCAGGGTCTTAGGGGATACGCAGTATTTT. Translation: CASSLVRVLGDTQYF. The variable domain in full, completed from reference TRBV5-5 and TRBJ2-3, reads DAGVTQSPTHLIKTRGQQVTLRCSPISGHKSVSWYQQVLGQGPQFIFQYYEKEERGRGNFPDRFSARQFPNYSSELNVNALLLGDSALYLCASSLVRVLGDTQYFGPGTRLTVL.

This clonotype occurred many times. Here the CDR3 DNA reads TGCGCCAGCAGGTACAATGACGGGGTTCTCGACTATGGCTACACCTTC. Protein: CASRYNDGVLDYGYTF. The V and J genes are TRBV5-1 and TRBJ1-2, with D hard to call. This CDR3 contains 16 residues. The V gene's germline CDR1 is SGHRS and CDR2 YFSETQ. V lost 5 bases and J lost 3, with 20 bases in between. Drawing the rest from reference TRBV5-1 and TRBJ1-2, the complete variable domain is KAGVTQTPRYLIKTRGQQVTLSCSPISGHRSVSWYQQTPGQGLQFLFEYFSETQRNKGNFPGRFSGRQFSNSRSEMNVSTLELGDSALYLCASRYNDGVLDYGYTFGSGTRLTVV.

This clonotype was recorded many times. Here the CDR3 reads CASSSLSQGSNSPLHF. The CDR3 DNA reads as TGCGCCAGCAGCTCACTATCACAGGGGTCAAATTCACCCCTCCACTTT. The V call is TRBV5-1, the J call TRBJ1-6; 7 bases align to TRBD1. The CDR3 spans 16 residues. The germline V gene has CDR1 SGHRS and CDR2 YFSETQ. After removal of 3 bases from V and 7 bases from J, the junction contained 10 bases not matched to a gene.

The table lists this clonotype with many counts. The genes are TRBV5-1 and TRBJ2-1; possible D gene TRBD2, 6 bases. This CDR3 region has 15 residues. Germline values: CDR1 SGHRS, CDR2 YFSETQ. Trimming stripped 5 bases from V and 2 bases from J, with 14 bases between. The CDR3 DNA reads TGCGCCAGCAGTCTGTCGGGAGAGACCTACAATGAGCAGTTCTTC. This encodes CASSLSGETYNEQFF.

This clonotype was recorded at least ten times. The chain recombines TRBV2 with TRBJ1-1; unclear D gene. The CDR3 covers 12 residues. The germline V and J ends were trimmed by 5 bases and 0 bases, with 4 bases remaining between them. Germline V CDR1 and CDR2: SNHLY, FYNNEI. CDR3 protein: CASSFVNTEAFF. The CDR3 nucleotides are TGTGCCAGCAGTTTTGTGAACACTGAAGCTTTCTTT.

This clonotype was seen at least ten times. The rearrangement uses TRBV20-1 and TRBJ2-7, with 7 bases lining up with TRBD1. The trim removed 7 bases at V and 5 bases at J, leaving 5 bases unmatched. This CDR3 region has 11 residues. In germline, CDR1 is DFQATT, CDR2 SNEGSKA (reference sequence). The DNA of the CDR3 is TGCAGTGGTGGTACAGGGGACGAGCAGTACTTC. This gives the protein CSGGTGDEQYF.

This clonotype was seen many times. V is TRBV14 and J is TRBJ1-4; 9 bases agree with TRBD1. The CDR3 is made up of 15 amino acids. Per germline, CDR1 SGHDN and CDR2 FVKESK. Trimming took 5 bases from V and 8 from J; bases not matched to a gene: 9. The CDR3: CASSGRTGVYEKLFF. The DNA for the CDR3 is TGTGCCAGCAGCGGACGGACAGGGGTATACGAAAAACTGTTTTTT.

This clonotype was detected many times. The chain links TRBV29-1 to TRBJ2-5; 8 nucleotides agree with TRBD2. V gave up 7 bases and J gave up 6 bases; unmatched junction bases: 16. Germline CDR1 reads SQVTM; CDR2 reads ANQGSEA. This CDR3 is 15 amino acids long. CDR3 DNA: TGCAGCGGAAACCTTGGGAGCGGGAGTAGGAAGACCCAGTACTTC. This codes for CSGNLGSGSRKTQYF.

This clonotype came up many times. The chain couples TRBV28 to TRBJ1-5; D is unresolved. Germline assignment: CDR1 MDHEN and CDR2 SYDVKM. The length of the CDR3 is 15 residues. V was cut by 2 bases and J by 0 bases, with 8 bases left in between. The CDR3 reads CASSLMGYSNQPQHF. The CDR3 coding sequence is TGTGCCAGCAGTTTAATGGGGTATAGCAATCAGCCCCAGCATTTT.

This clonotype was detected ten times or more. CDR3 amino acids: CATSVEGLTYNEQFF. As DNA, the CDR3 is TGTGCCACCAGTGTCGAGGGACTCACCTACAATGAGCAGTTCTTC. The rearrangement joins TRBV24-1 to TRBJ2-1, with D possibly matching TRBD2 (6 bases). This CDR3 region has 15 residues. Germline V gene data show CDR1 as KGHDR and CDR2 as SFDVKD. Deletions cut 5 bases from V and 2 bases from J, with 12 bases between.

This clonotype was counted at least ten times. The chain links TRBV7-8 to TRBJ1-1; the D is unclear. Between the trimmed V and J ends, which lost 5 bases and 4 bases, there was a span of 11 bases. CDR1 SGHVS and CDR2 FQNEAQ come from the germline V gene. The CDR3 is made up of 13 amino acids. CDR3 protein: CASSATDGTEAFF. CDR3 coding DNA: TGTGCCAGCAGCGCCACAGACGGCACTGAAGCTTTCTTT. The whole variable domain, remainder taken from reference TRBV7-8 and TRBJ1-1, is GAGVSQSPRYKVAKRGQDVALRCDPISGHVSLFWYQQALGQGPEFLTYFQNEAQLDKSGLPSDRFFAERPEGSVSTLKIQRTQQEDSAVYLCASSATDGTEAFFGQGTRLTVV.

This clonotype was counted only a few times. This sequence joins TRBV20-1 and TRBJ2-7, with 9 bases matching TRBD1. Germline V CDR1 and CDR2: DFQATT, SNEGSKA (reference sequence). This CDR3 is built from 15 residues. V lost 5 bases and J lost 4; bases outside the gene matches: 12. Here the CDR3 reads CSAPLDRGSRYEQYF. CDR3 nucleotide sequence: TGCAGTGCTCCCCTTGACAGGGGGTCCCGTTACGAGCAGTACTTC.